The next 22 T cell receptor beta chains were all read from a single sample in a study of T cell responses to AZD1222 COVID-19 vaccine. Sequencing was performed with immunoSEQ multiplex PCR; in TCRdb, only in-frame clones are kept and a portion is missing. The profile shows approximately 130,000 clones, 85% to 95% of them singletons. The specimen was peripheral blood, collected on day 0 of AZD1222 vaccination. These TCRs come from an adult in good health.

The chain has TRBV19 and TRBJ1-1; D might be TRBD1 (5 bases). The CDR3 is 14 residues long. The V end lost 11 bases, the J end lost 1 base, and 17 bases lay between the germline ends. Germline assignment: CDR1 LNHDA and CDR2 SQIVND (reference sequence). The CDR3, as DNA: TGTGCCTCAAATTGGGGCACGGAGAACACTGAAGCTTTCTTT. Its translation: CASNWGTENTEAFF.

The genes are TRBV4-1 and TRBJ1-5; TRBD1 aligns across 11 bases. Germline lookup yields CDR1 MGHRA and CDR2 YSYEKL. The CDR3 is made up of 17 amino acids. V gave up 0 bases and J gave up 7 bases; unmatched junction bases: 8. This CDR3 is CASSQERFGDRGQPQHF. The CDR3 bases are TGCGCCAGCAGCCAAGAGCGCTTTGGGGACAGGGGGCAGCCCCAGCATTTT.

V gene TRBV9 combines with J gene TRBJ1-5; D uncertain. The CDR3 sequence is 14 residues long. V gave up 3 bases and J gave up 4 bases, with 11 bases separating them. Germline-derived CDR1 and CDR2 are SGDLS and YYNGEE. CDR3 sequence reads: CASSDLPANQPQHF. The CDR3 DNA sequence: TGTGCCAGCAGCGACCTCCCGGCAAATCAGCCCCAGCATTTT.

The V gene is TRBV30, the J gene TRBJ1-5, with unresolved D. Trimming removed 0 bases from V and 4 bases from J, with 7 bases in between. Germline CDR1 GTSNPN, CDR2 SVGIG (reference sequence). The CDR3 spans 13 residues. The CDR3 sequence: CAWSVDENQPQHF. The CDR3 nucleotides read TGTGCCTGGAGTGTAGACGAGAATCAGCCCCAGCATTTT.

The CDR3 protein is CASSPGGGLNTEAFF. DNA of the CDR3: TGTGCCAGCAGCCCAGGGGGCGGGTTGAACACTGAAGCTTTCTTT. J is TRBJ1-1 and V is TRBV13, with 8 bases lining up with TRBD1. Germline CDR1 and CDR2: PRHDT and FYEKMQ (reference sequence). The CDR3 has 15 amino acids. With 5 bases clipped from V and 0 bases from J, the junction kept 5 bases outside the gene matches.

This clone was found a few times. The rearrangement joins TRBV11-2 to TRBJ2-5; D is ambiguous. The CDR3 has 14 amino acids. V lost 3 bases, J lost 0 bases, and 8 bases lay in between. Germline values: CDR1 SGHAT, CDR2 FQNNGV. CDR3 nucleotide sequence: TGTGCCAGCAGCTTTACAGAGTACCAAGAGACCCAGTACTTC. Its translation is CASSFTEYQETQYF.

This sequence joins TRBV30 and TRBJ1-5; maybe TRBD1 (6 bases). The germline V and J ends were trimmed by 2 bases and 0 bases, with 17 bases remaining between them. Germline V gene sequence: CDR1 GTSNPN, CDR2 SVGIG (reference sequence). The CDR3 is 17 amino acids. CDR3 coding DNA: TGTGCCTGGAGTTTGGGGGCAGCCGGCTATAGCAATCAGCCCCAGCATTTT. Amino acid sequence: CAWSLGAAGYSNQPQHF.

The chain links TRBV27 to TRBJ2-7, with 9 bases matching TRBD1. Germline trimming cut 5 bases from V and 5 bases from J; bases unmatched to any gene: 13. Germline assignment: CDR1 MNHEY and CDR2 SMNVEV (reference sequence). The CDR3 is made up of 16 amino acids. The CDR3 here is CASSPPQGQGKNEQYF. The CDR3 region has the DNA TGTGCCAGCAGTCCCCCCCAGGGACAGGGAAAGAACGAGCAGTACTTC.

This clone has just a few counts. CDR3 region: CASSAISNEQFF. The CDR3 DNA is TGTGCCAGCAGCGCCATATCCAATGAGCAGTTCTTC. J is TRBJ2-1 and V is TRBV9, with D unresolved. The germline CDR1 and CDR2 sequences are SGDLS and YYNGEE. Trimming removed 3 bases at V and 6 bases at J, with 7 bases between. The CDR3 contains 12 residues.

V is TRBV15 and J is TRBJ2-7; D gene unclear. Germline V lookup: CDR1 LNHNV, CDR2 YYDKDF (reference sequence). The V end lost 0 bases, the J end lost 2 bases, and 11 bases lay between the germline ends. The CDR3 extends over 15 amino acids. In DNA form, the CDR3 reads TGTGCCACCAGCAGAGATCGAGGATTCCCCTACGAGCAGTACTTC. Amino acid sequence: CATSRDRGFPYEQYF.

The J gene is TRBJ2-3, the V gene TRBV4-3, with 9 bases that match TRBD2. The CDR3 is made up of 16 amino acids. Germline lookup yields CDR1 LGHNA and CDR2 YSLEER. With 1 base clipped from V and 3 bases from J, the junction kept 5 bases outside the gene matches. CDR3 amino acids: CASSQVSGSGTDTQYF. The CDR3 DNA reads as TGCGCCAGCAGCCAAGTTAGCGGGAGTGGGACAGATACGCAGTATTTT.

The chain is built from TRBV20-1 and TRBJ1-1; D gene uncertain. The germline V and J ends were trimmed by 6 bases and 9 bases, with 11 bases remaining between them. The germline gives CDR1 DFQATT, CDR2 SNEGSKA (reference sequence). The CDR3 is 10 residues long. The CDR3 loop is CSARRTQAFF. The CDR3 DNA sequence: TGCAGTGCACGGCGGACCCAAGCTTTCTTT.

CDR3 region: CAISENLNEQFF. CDR3 coding DNA: TGTGCCATCAGTGAAAATCTGAATGAGCAGTTCTTC. The V and J genes are TRBV10-3 and TRBJ2-1; D is undetermined. CDR1 is ENHRY, CDR2 SYGVKD, per germline. Trimming stripped 3 bases from V and 7 bases from J, with 7 bases between. There are 12 residues in the CDR3.

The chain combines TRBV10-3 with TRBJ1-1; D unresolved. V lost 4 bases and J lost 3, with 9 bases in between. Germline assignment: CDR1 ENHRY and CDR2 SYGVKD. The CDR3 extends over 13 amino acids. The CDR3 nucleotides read TGTGCCATCAGTGTGCAGGAAGACACTGAAGCTTTCTTT. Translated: CAISVQEDTEAFF.

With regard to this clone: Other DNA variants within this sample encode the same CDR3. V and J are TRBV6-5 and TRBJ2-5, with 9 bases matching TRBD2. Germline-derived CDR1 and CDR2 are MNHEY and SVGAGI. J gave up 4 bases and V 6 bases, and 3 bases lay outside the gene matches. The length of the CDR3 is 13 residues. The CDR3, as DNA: TGTGCCAGCAGATTAGCGGGGGTAGAGACCCAGTACTTC. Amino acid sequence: CASRLAGVETQYF.

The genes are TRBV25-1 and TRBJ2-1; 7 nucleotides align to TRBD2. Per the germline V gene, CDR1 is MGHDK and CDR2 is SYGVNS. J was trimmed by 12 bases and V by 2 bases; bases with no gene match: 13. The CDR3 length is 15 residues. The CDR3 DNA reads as TGTGCCAGCAGTGAAGGCGGGGGATACAATGACATGCAGTTCTTC. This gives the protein CASSEGGGYNDMQFF.

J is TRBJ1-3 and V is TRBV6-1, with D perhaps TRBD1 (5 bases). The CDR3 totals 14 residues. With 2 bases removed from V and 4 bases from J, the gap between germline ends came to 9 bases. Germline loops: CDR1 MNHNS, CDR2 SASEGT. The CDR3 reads CASSERQGGNTIYF. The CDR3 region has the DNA TGTGCCAGCAGTGAAAGGCAGGGCGGAAACACCATATATTTT.

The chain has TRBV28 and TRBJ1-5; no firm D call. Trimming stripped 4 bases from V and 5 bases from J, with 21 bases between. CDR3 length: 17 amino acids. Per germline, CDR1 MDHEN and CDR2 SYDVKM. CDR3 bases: TGTGCCAGCAGTTACCCTCAGGACTCCGCGGCCCATCAGCCCCAGCATTTT. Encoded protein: CASSYPQDSAAHQPQHF.

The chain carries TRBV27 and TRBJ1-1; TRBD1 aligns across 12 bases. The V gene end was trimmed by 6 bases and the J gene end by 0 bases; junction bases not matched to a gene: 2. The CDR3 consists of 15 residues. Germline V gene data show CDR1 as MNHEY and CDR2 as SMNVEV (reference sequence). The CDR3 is CASRGQGAMNTEAFF. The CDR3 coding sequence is TGTGCCAGCAGGGGACAGGGGGCCATGAACACTGAAGCTTTCTTT.

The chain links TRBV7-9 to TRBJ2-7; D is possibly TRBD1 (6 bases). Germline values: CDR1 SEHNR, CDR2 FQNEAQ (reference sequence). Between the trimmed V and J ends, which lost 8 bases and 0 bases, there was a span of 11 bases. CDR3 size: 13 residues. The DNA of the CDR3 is TGTGCCAGCGGCCGGGACACCTCCTACGAGCAGTACTTC. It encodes CASGRDTSYEQYF.

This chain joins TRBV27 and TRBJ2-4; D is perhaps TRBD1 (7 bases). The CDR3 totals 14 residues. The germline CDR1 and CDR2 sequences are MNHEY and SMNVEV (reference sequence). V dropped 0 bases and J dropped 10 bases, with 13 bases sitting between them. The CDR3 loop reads CASSLSAGQLIQYF. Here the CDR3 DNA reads TGTGCCAGCAGTTTATCGGCGGGACAGCTTATTCAGTACTTC.

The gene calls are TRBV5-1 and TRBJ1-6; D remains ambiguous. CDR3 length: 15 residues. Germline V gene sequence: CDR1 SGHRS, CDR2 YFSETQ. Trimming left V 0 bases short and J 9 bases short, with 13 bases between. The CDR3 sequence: CASSLESPVGSPLHF. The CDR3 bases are TGCGCCAGCAGCTTGGAAAGCCCCGTCGGTTCACCCCTCCACTTT.